This TCR beta chain was captured in a study of T cells in Graves' hyperthyroidism and ophthalmopathy. The CDR3 regions of TCR beta were amplified from RNA transcripts. Primed by the HTBI set, a first-round RT-PCR was run on the TCR CDR3. One entry per CDR3 protein results from TCRdb running MiXCR on the multiplex PCR reads. The table shows hundreds of thousands of distinct CDR3 sequences, with 16% occurring only once. The length of the CDR3 is 14 residues. Germline trimming cut 5 bases from V and 4 bases from J; bases unmatched to any gene: 0. Germline-derived CDR1 and CDR2 are LNHNV and YYDKDF (reference sequence). Clinical symptoms, serum thyroxine, TRAb, thyroid ultrasound and orbital computed tomography informed diagnoses.

The TCR comes from a woman younger than 35 with Graves' hyperthyroidism. What was sequenced was blood. The rearrangement links TRBV15 to TRBJ2-1; TRBD2 matches at 12 bases. The CDR3 nucleotides read TGTGCCACCAGCCTAGCGGGAGGGTACAATGAGCAGTTCTTC. Protein product: CATSLAGGYNEQFF. Filled out from reference TRBV15 and TRBJ2-1, the complete variable domain reads DAMVIQNPRYQVTQFGKPVTLSCSQTLNHNVMYWYQQKSSQAPKLLFHYYDKDFNNEADTPDNFQSRRPNTSFCFLDIRSPGLGDTAMYLCATSLAGGYNEQFFGPGTRLTVL.